This entry lists 25 T cell receptor beta chains sequenced from one sample in a study of blood T cell repertoires in COVID-19. This table comes from immunoSEQ multiplex PCR, and its TCRdb copy is limited to in-frame clones, with some not included. The data hold roughly 34,000 clones, with 88% observed a single time. The source material was peripheral blood. The receptors originated from a woman aged 70-85 years with active COVID-19.

The chain joins TRBV5-1 to TRBJ2-2, with 7 bases that match TRBD1. V shed 0 bases and J 0 bases; nucleotides not matched to a gene: 2. This CDR3 contains 16 residues. The germline V gene encodes CDR1 SGHRS and CDR2 YFSETQ. CDR3 protein: CASSLEGAPNTGELFF. In DNA form, the CDR3 reads TGCGCCAGCAGCTTGGAGGGGGCCCCGAACACCGGGGAGCTGTTTTTT.

This rearrangement joins TRBV24-1 to TRBJ1-2, with D unclear. This CDR3 is 12 amino acids long. V lost 0 bases to trimming and J lost 10 bases, with 8 bases between them. From germline, CDR1 is KGHDR and CDR2 SFDVKD. As DNA, the CDR3 is TGTGCCACCAGTGATTTGTCTCTGTCCTACACCTTC. It encodes CATSDLSLSYTF.

V is TRBV19 and J is TRBJ2-5, with TRBD2 identical over 8 bases. V shed 4 bases and J 0 bases; nucleotides not matched to a gene: 1. In germline, CDR1 is LNHDA, CDR2 SQIVND (reference sequence). There are 14 residues in the CDR3. The CDR3 region is CASSRRGDQETQYF. The CDR3 nucleotides read TGTGCCAGTAGTAGGCGGGGGGACCAAGAGACCCAGTACTTC. The full variable domain, rest sourced from reference TRBV19 and TRBJ2-5, is DGGITQSPKYLFRKEGQNVTLSCEQNLNHDAMYWYRQDPGQGLRLIYYSQIVNDFQKGDIAEGYSVSREKKESFPLTVTSAQKNPTAFYLCASSRRGDQETQYFGPGTRLLVL.

This sequence joins TRBV11-2 and TRBJ2-7; 8 nucleotides align to TRBD2. Germline V lookup: CDR1 SGHAT, CDR2 FQNNGV. CDR3 length: 15 residues. Trimming removed 6 bases from V and 0 bases from J; junction bases left unmatched: 7. The CDR3 region is CASSGTSGVSYEQYF. Written as DNA, the CDR3 is TGTGCCAGCAGTGGAACTAGCGGAGTCTCCTACGAGCAGTACTTC.

This sequence joins TRBV20-1 and TRBJ1-1, with D possibly matching TRBD1 (5 bases). The germline V gene encodes CDR1 DFQATT and CDR2 SNEGSKA (reference sequence). The CDR3 has 11 residues. The germline V and J ends were trimmed by 5 bases and 5 bases, with 9 bases remaining between them. CDR3 sequence: CSAPGRTEAFF. The CDR3 coding sequence is TGCAGTGCTCCAGGGAGGACTGAAGCTTTCTTT.

V usage is TRBV30 and J usage is TRBJ2-5; TRBD1 matches at 10 bases. CDR3 length: 16 residues. CDR1 and CDR2 from the germline V gene are GTSNPN and SVGIG (reference sequence). V lost 2 bases and J lost 4; bases outside the gene matches: 10. CDR3 coding DNA: TGTGCCTGGAGTACGATAGGGGGACAGGGGAGAGAGACCCAGTACTTC. This codes for CAWSTIGGQGRETQYF.

The chain recombines TRBV7-2 with TRBJ2-3; 10 nucleotides align to TRBD2. Germline V gene sequence: CDR1 SGHTA, CDR2 FQGNSA. V gave up 7 bases and J gave up 3 bases; unmatched junction bases: 7. CDR3 length: 15 amino acids. The CDR3 sequence: CASTTELAGTDTQYF. CDR3 DNA sequence: TGTGCCAGCACGACCGAACTAGCGGGGACAGATACGCAGTATTTT.

This rearrangement joins TRBV23-1 to TRBJ2-3, with 12 bases lining up with TRBD2. TRBV23-1 is an ORF for which the function is uncertain. The length of the CDR3 is 16 residues. Trimming cost V 4 bases and J 7 bases; bases outside gene matches: 9. The DNA for the CDR3 is TGCGCCAGCAGTCTCGGACTAGCGGGACACACTCATACGCAGTATTTT. It codes for CASSLGLAGHTHTQYF.

The V gene is TRBV7-2, the J gene TRBJ1-1; D is perhaps TRBD1 (5 bases). V was shortened by 2 bases and J by 7 bases, with 8 bases between the two germline ends. The CDR3 totals 12 residues. Germline-derived CDR1 and CDR2 are SGHTA and FQGNSA. Here the CDR3 DNA reads TGTGCCAGCAGCTTACAGGGCGGTGAAGCTTTCTTT. The encoded protein is CASSLQGGEAFF.

The chain combines TRBV7-9 with TRBJ2-7; D is possibly TRBD1 (6 bases). Germline assignment: CDR1 SEHNR and CDR2 FQNEAQ (reference sequence). There are 14 residues in the CDR3. The germline V and J ends were trimmed by 4 bases and 0 bases, with 10 bases remaining between them. CDR3: CASSWTENSYEQYF. For the CDR3, the DNA is TGTGCCAGCAGCTGGACAGAAAACTCCTACGAGCAGTACTTC.

The chain links TRBV24-1 to TRBJ1-1; no firm D call. The CDR3 is 13 residues long. V lost 2 bases and J 10 bases, leaving 13 bases between the germline ends. Germline-derived CDR1 and CDR2 are KGHDR and SFDVKD. CDR3 coding DNA: TGTGCCACCAGTGATTCGGGGAGGGTAGGAGCTTTCTTT. It translates to CATSDSGRVGAFF.

The chain links TRBV5-1 to TRBJ2-3; no clear D. Germline V gene data show CDR1 as SGHRS and CDR2 as YFSETQ. The length of the CDR3 is 12 residues. V was shortened by 4 bases and J by 4 bases, with 7 bases between the two germline ends. For the CDR3, the DNA is TGCGCCAGCAGCCTTCAGTCAGATACGCAGTATTTT. This encodes CASSLQSDTQYF.

This sequence joins TRBV18 and TRBJ2-6; possibly TRBD2 for D (5 bases). Trimming cost V 6 bases and J 4 bases, with 16 bases left between them. The germline CDR1 and CDR2 sequences are KGHSH and LQKENI. The CDR3 has 16 residues. The CDR3 spells CASSSGPGKGANVLTF. CDR3 bases: TGTGCCAGCTCCTCTGGGCCGGGGAAGGGGGCCAACGTCCTGACTTTC.

The gene calls are TRBV3-1 (or the pseudogene TRBV3-2) and TRBJ2-4; D is uncertain. The CDR3 is 15 residues long. Per the germline V gene, CDR1 is LGHDT and CDR2 is YNNKEL (reference sequence). V lost 4 bases and J lost 6, with 16 bases in between. CDR3 nucleotide sequence: TGTGCCAGCAGCCTACGCCCACGGTTCACAAACATTCAGTACTTC. Translated: CASSLRPRFTNIQYF.

Comments on this clone: The germline gene is not matched at one end of the junction; a read error may be the cause. The chain employs TRBV6-5 and TRBJ2-7, with 10 bases lining up with TRBD1. The CDR3 consists of 14 residues. Germline V CDR1 and CDR2: MNHEY, SVGAGI. CDR3 protein: CASSWTGGNYEQCF. CDR3 DNA: TGTGCCAGCAGTTGGACAGGGGGAAACTACGAGCAGTGCTTC.

The gene calls are TRBV12-3 or TRBV12-4 and TRBJ1-1, with TRBD1 identical over 10 bases. V dropped 6 bases and J dropped 10; count of bases not matched to a gene: 5. This CDR3 has 12 amino acids. The CDR3 DNA sequence: TGTGCCAGCAGGAGGACAGGGGGTGCAGCTTTCTTT. This translates into CASRRTGGAAFF.

The CDR3 here is CASSPTGGVWAFF. For the CDR3, the DNA is TGTGCCAGCAGTCCCACAGGGGGCGTGTGGGCTTTCTTT. The V call is TRBV28, the J call TRBJ1-1; 9 bases are shared with TRBD1. Losses at the gene ends were 5 bases for V and 11 bases for J; bases not matched to a gene: 9. CDR3 length: 13 amino acids. Germline loops: CDR1 MDHEN, CDR2 SYDVKM.

The chain uses TRBV14 and TRBJ2-5, with TRBD2 matching 11 bases. This CDR3 spans 17 amino acids. CDR1 SGHDN and CDR2 FVKESK come from the germline V gene. Trimming removed 4 bases from V and 2 bases from J; junction bases left unmatched: 9. The CDR3 DNA reads TGTGCCAGCAGCCCCGGTTTGACTAGCGGGGTACAAGAGACCCAGTACTTC. It codes for CASSPGLTSGVQETQYF.

V gene TRBV7-6 combines with J gene TRBJ2-1, with 7 bases lining up with TRBD2. CDR1 and CDR2 (germline): SGHVS, FNYEAQ. The ends lost 5 bases at V and 0 bases at J; junction bases unmatched: 4. The CDR3 is 15 amino acids. The CDR3 loop is CASSAGGSSYNEQFF. The CDR3 DNA follows: TGTGCCAGCAGCGCCGGGGGGTCCTCCTACAATGAGCAGTTCTTC.

This chain uses TRBV4-2 with TRBJ2-7; D ambiguous. This CDR3 contains 12 residues. Per the germline V gene, CDR1 is LGHNA and CDR2 is YNFKEQ. The germline V and J ends were trimmed by 2 bases and 7 bases, with 9 bases remaining between them. Written as DNA, the CDR3 is TGTGCCAGCAGCCAACGGTCCGGGGAGCAGTACTTC. Translated: CASSQRSGEQYF.

The chain has TRBV6-2 or TRBV6-3 and TRBJ1-1, with 7 positions matching TRBD1. J gave up 7 bases and V 5 bases, and 7 bases lay outside the gene matches. Germline V gene sequence: CDR1 MNHEY, CDR2 SVGEGT. The CDR3 extends over 13 amino acids. The DNA for the CDR3 is TGTGCCAGCAGTACGACAGGGCGGTTTGAAGCTTTCTTT. This sequence encodes CASSTTGRFEAFF.

The chain is built from TRBV4-1 and TRBJ2-2; D is possibly TRBD2 (7 bases). The CDR3 runs to 20 residues. Trimming left V 4 bases short and J 7 bases short, with 31 bases between. Germline V gene sequence: CDR1 MGHRA, CDR2 YSYEKL. CDR3 sequence: CASSPPWGLRGGKGVGELFF. CDR3 coding DNA: TGCGCCAGCAGCCCTCCCTGGGGGTTAAGGGGGGGAAAAGGAGTCGGGGAGCTGTTTTTT.

The CDR3 loop is CASSEAGGDEQFF. The DNA for the CDR3 is TGTGCCAGCAGTGAGGCAGGGGGAGACGAGCAGTTCTTC. The chain is built from TRBV6-1 and TRBJ2-1; 7 bases map to TRBD1. Per germline, CDR1 MNHNS and CDR2 SASEGT. V lost 3 bases to trimming and J lost 10 bases; unmatched junction nucleotides: 6. The CDR3 contains 13 residues.

The V gene is TRBV14, the J gene TRBJ2-7; a weak D match, TRBD1 (6 bases). This CDR3 is built from 15 residues. V lost 1 base and J lost 6, with 16 bases in between. CDR1 and CDR2 (germline): SGHDN, FVKESK. The chain's CDR3 is CASSQVSGLGGEQYF. As DNA, the CDR3 is TGTGCCAGCAGCCAAGTTTCGGGGCTAGGGGGCGAGCAGTACTTC.

This chain joins TRBV4-1 and TRBJ2-2, with 11 bases lining up with TRBD2. Germline CDR1 reads MGHRA; CDR2 reads YSYEKL. J lost 5 bases, V lost 3 bases, and 8 bases had no gene match. The CDR3 is made up of 17 amino acids. CDR3 nucleotides: TGCGCCAGCAGCCACGTAGCGGGGGGGCGTCTAACCGGGGAGCTGTTTTTT. This translates into CASSHVAGGRLTGELFF.